The rows below give T cell receptor beta chains drawn from one sample of a study of regulatory T cells in long-lasting Graves disease. TCRdb re-called the multiplex PCR reads with MiXCR, one entry per CDR3 protein. The profile shows roughly 450,000 distinct CDR3 sequences, roughly 20% of them singletons. The sample consisted of peripheral blood mononuclear cells (PBMCs), taken when the disease was refractory, from a patient treated with antithyroid drugs. These receptors were obtained from a female donor with Graves disease. Each CDR3 is given with its conserved first and last residue. A D gene is named only where the DNA matches it firmly. Clone size is given for some rows only: seen once, a few or many times, or a class if the clone is expanded.

CDR3aa	CDR3nt	v_gene	abundance	j_gene	d_gene
CASSYSTGLNEKLFF	TGTGCCAGCAGTTACTCCACGGGCCTCAATGAAAAACTGTTTTTT	TRBV6-5	many	TRBJ1-4	NA
CATSRPSGKKSYEQYF	TGTGCCACCAGCAGACCGAGCGGGAAGAAGTCCTACGAGCAGTACTTC	TRBV15	NA	TRBJ2-7	TRBD2
CASSLGDGDQPQHF	TGTGCCAGCAGTTTGGGGGACGGCGATCAGCCCCAGCATTTT	TRBV12-3/TRBV12-4	many	TRBJ1-5	NA
CASGAFRYQETQYF	TGTGCCAGCGGGGCTTTCAGGTACCAAGAGACCCAGTACTTC	TRBV28	NA	TRBJ2-5	NA
CASSSGPWGSEQYF	TGTGCCAGCAGTTCAGGACCGTGGGGGAGCGAGCAGTACTTC	TRBV27	many	TRBJ2-7	NA
CASSFKLAGINETQYF	TGTGCCAGCAGTTTTAAACTAGCGGGAATCAATGAGACCCAGTACTTC	TRBV28	many	TRBJ2-5	TRBD2
CASSSGQGQETQYF	TGCGCCAGCAGTTCGGGACAGGGACAAGAGACCCAGTACTTC	TRBV5-1	NA	TRBJ2-5	TRBD1
CASSPGTGPGYEQYF	TGTGCCAGCAGCCCAGGAACGGGTCCGGGCTACGAGCAGTACTTC	TRBV11-2	many	TRBJ2-7	NA
CSAKPGLTETQYF	TGCAGTGCAAAGCCGGGACTGACGGAGACCCAGTACTTC	TRBV20-1	NA	TRBJ2-5	NA
CASSQDEAGVSYNEQFF	TGTGCCAGCAGCCAAGATGAAGCGGGAGTGTCGTACAATGAGCAGTTCTTC	TRBV3-1	once	TRBJ2-1	TRBD2
CASSYGVAGTEAFF	TGTGCCAGCAGTTACGGGGTGGCCGGGACTGAAGCTTTCTTT	TRBV6-2/TRBV6-3	many	TRBJ1-1	NA
CASSLEGTRKYEQYF	TGTGCCAGCAGCTTGGAGGGGACTAGGAAGTACGAGCAGTACTTC	TRBV5-6	few	TRBJ2-7	TRBD2
CASSQGRRRNQPQHF	TGTGCCAGCAGCCAAGGGCGAAGGAGGAATCAGCCCCAGCATTTT	TRBV3-1	NA	TRBJ1-5	NA
CASSRQGRSYEQYF	TGTGCCAGCTCCCGCCAGGGAAGGAGCTACGAGCAGTACTTC	TRBV18	NA	TRBJ2-7	NA
CSARVSTRSYEQYF	TGCAGTGCTAGAGTGTCGACCCGCTCCTACGAGCAGTACTTC	TRBV20-1	NA	TRBJ2-7	NA
CASRTMLYNEQFF	TGTGCCAGCAGGACCATGCTTTACAATGAGCAGTTCTTC	TRBV11-2	few	TRBJ2-1	NA
CASSSPPRVNIQYF	TGTGCCAGCAGCTCACCCCCCAGGGTCAACATTCAGTACTTC	TRBV7-2	NA	TRBJ2-4	NA
CASSQQGPTEAFF	TGTGCCAGCAGCCAACAGGGCCCCACTGAAGCTTTCTTT	TRBV14	few	TRBJ1-1	NA
CASRAAGELFF	TGTGCCAGCAGAGCAGCCGGGGAGCTGTTTTTT	TRBV6-2/TRBV6-3	NA	TRBJ2-2	NA
CASSYPRRGEKLFF	TGTGCCAGCAGTTACCCCCGGCGGGGGGAAAAACTGTTTTTT	TRBV6-5	NA	TRBJ1-4	NA
CASSRDRGRGEQYF	TGTGCCAGTAGCCGAGACAGGGGAAGAGGCGAGCAGTACTTC	TRBV19	NA	TRBJ2-7	TRBD1
CASSYSSRPWDGYTF	TGTGCCAGCAGTTACTCGTCCCGGCCTTGGGACGGCTACACCTTC	TRBV6-5	NA	TRBJ1-2	NA
CASSYRLAYNEQFF	TGTGCCAGCAGTTATAGGCTTGCCTACAATGAGCAGTTCTTC	TRBV27	NA	TRBJ2-1	NA
CASSEDRGAYEQYF	TGTGCCAGCAGTGAAGACCGCGGAGCCTACGAGCAGTACTTC	TRBV6-1	many	TRBJ2-7	NA
CSATGERSSYEQYF	TGCAGTGCTACCGGGGAGCGAAGCTCCTACGAGCAGTACTTC	TRBV20-1	NA	TRBJ2-7	NA
CASSQDGLQHF	TGTGCCAGCAGCCAAGATGGTCTCCAGCATTTT	TRBV3-1	many	TRBJ1-5	NA
CASSFQTANGELFF	TGTGCCAGCAGTTTTCAGACAGCGAACGGGGAGCTGTTTTTT	TRBV12-3/TRBV12-4	many	TRBJ2-2	NA
CASSFGQGAGNQPQHF	TGTGCCAGCAGCTTCGGACAGGGGGCCGGCAATCAGCCCCAGCATTTT	TRBV7-9	NA	TRBJ1-5	TRBD1
CASTWDSSSYEQYF	TGTGCCAGCACCTGGGACTCGAGCTCCTACGAGCAGTACTTC	TRBV28	many	TRBJ2-7	NA
CATSIQRGYNEQFF	TGTGCCACCAGCATCCAGCGGGGGTACAATGAGCAGTTCTTC	TRBV15	NA	TRBJ2-1	TRBD2
CATSTGTSGRSRVSWQFF	TGTGCCACCAGCACCGGGACTAGCGGGAGGTCTAGAGTCAGTTGGCAGTTCTTC	TRBV15	NA	TRBJ2-1	TRBD2
CSGGDTGSPRWEQYF	TGCAGTGGGGGGGATACAGGGTCCCCCCGTTGGGAGCAGTACTTC	TRBV29-1	NA	TRBJ2-7	NA
CASSLWGAGEKLFF	TGTGCCAGCAGTTTATGGGGGGCAGGGGAAAAACTGTTTTTT	TRBV28	many	TRBJ1-4	NA
CASSIQGVGEQFF	TGTGCCAGCAGCATCCAGGGGGTTGGTGAGCAGTTCTTC	TRBV27	few	TRBJ2-1	TRBD1
CSARTGTGGFGAFF	TGCAGTGCAAGAACCGGGACAGGGGGTTTCGGAGCTTTCTTT	TRBV20-1	many	TRBJ1-1	TRBD1
CASRADHSNQPQHF	TGTGCCAGCAGGGCTGACCATAGCAATCAGCCCCAGCATTTT	TRBV12-3/TRBV12-4	few	TRBJ1-5	NA
CASSEPGSQNTEAFF	TGTGCCAGCAGTGAACCTGGCAGCCAGAACACTGAAGCTTTCTTT	TRBV6-1	many	TRBJ1-1	NA
CSVEGRGKEKLFF	TGCAGCGTTGAGGGAAGGGGGAAGGAAAAACTGTTTTTT	TRBV29-1	few	TRBJ1-4	NA
CASSLAWQHTNYGYTF	TGTGCCAGCAGCTTGGCTTGGCAGCATACTAACTATGGCTACACCTTC	TRBV5-6	NA	TRBJ1-2	NA
CASSELSGTGPDEKLFF	TGTGCCAGCAGTGAATTGTCAGGAACAGGGCCTGATGAAAAACTGTTTTTT	TRBV25-1	NA	TRBJ1-4	NA
CASRADDRGQETQYF	TGTGCCAGCCGCGCCGACGACAGGGGCCAAGAGACCCAGTACTTC	TRBV5-5	few	TRBJ2-5	TRBD1
CASSPPRLANYGYTF	TGCGCCAGCAGTCCCCCTCGGCTGGCTAACTATGGCTACACCTTC	TRBV10-2	few	TRBJ1-2	NA
CASSFLGWREAGGIGDTQYF	TGTGCCAGCAGTTTTCTTGGCTGGAGAGAAGCGGGAGGGATAGGAGATACGCAGTATTTT	TRBV28	few	TRBJ2-3	TRBD2
CASSSGGAGAIEQYF	TGTGCCAGCAGTAGCGGGGGGGCGGGAGCGATCGAGCAGTACTTC	TRBV6-2/TRBV6-3	NA	TRBJ2-7	TRBD2